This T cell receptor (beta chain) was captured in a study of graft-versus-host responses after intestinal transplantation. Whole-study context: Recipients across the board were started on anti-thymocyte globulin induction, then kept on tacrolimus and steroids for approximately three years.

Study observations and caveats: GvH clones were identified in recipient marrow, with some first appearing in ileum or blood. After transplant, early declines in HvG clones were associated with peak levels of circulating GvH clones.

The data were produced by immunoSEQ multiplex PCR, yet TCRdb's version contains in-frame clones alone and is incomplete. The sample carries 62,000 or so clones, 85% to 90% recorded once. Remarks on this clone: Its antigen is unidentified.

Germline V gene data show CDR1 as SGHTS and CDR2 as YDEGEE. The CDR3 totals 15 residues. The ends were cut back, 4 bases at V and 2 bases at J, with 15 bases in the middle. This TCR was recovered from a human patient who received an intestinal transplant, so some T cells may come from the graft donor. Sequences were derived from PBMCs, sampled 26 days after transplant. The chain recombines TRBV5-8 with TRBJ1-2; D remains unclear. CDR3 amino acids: CASSPRTALNYGYTF. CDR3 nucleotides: TGTGCCAGCAGCCCCCGCACAGCTCTCAACTATGGCTACACCTTC. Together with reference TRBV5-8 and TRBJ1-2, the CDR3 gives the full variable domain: EAGVTQSPTHLIKTRGQQATLRCSPISGHTSVYWYQQALGLGLQFLLWYDEGEERNRGNFPPRFSGRQFPNYSSELNVNALELEDSALYLCASSPRTALNYGYTFGSGTRLTVV.